Included here is one T cell receptor (beta chain) sequence, with context. The antigen is unknown. The authors made TCR cDNA by 5'RACE template switching, adding a universal primer site and UMIs. TCRdb fed the 5' RACE reads into MiXCR, producing one record per CDR3 protein. Of approximately 550,000 distinct CDR3 sequences listed, about 13% are singletons. Germline V gives CDR1 LNHDA, CDR2 SQIVND (reference sequence). V lost 7 bases to trimming and J lost 5 bases; unmatched junction nucleotides: 14. The CDR3 loop spans 16 amino acids. The record originates from a study of T cells after yellow fever vaccination. Turning to the study itself: Libraries from low-cell-number fractions were prepared with the SMART-Seq v4 Ultra Low Input RNA kit. Study results and caveats: Clones that expanded after primary vaccination mostly reappeared after the booster (just under 98% CD4, 75% to 90% CD8). Of the clonotypes, a small share occurred in both CD4 and CD8 compartments.

The chain is built from TRBV19 and TRBJ1-5, with 7 nucleotides matching TRBD1. This specimen consisted of PBMCs, obtained on the day of the yellow fever booster vaccination. This TCR was sampled from a man aged 25-45 years who received the YFV17D yellow fever vaccine. DNA of the CDR3: TGTGCCAGTATCCCGAACGGGGACAGCCGGGATCAGCCCCAGCATTTT. Protein: CASIPNGDSRDQPQHF.